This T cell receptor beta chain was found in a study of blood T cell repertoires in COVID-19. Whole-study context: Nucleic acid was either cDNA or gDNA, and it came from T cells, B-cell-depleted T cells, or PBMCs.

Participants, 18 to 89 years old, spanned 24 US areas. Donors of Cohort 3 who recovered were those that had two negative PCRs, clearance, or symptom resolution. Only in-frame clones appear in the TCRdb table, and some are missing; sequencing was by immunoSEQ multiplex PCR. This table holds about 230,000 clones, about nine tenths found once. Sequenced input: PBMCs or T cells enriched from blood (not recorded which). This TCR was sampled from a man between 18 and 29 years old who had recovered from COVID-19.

CDR3 loop: CASSIDTQTGYYGYTF. For the CDR3, the DNA is TGTGCCAGCAGCATAGATACTCAGACAGGGTACTATGGCTACACCTTC. The V call is TRBV28, the J call TRBJ1-2; 7 bases match TRBD1. The V and J ends lost 6 bases and 3 bases, in that order; junction bases with no gene match: 13. The CDR3 loop spans 16 amino acids. In germline, CDR1 is MDHEN, CDR2 SYDVKM.